This T cell receptor beta chain derives from a study of breast tumors, draining lymph nodes, adjacent tissues. Study results and caveats: Findings are consistent with lymph node origin and intratumoral expansion of most tumor T cells. That most tumor T cells come from lymph nodes remained unproven. Tumors had less TCR diversity than lymph nodes, more than nontumor tissue. Compared with basal-like, luminal-like tumors shared significantly more repertoire with nontumor tissue.

TCRdb fed the multiplex PCR reads into MiXCR, producing one record per CDR3 protein. The table has some 150,000 distinct CDR3 sequences, 33% seen once. This clonotype was seen many times. The antigen is not known. The CDR3 is 16 residues long. The V gene end was trimmed by 2 bases and the J gene end by 2 bases; junction bases not matched to a gene: 6. The germline gives CDR1 KGHSH, CDR2 LQKENI. Axillary draining lymph nodes of breast cancer patients supplied the node samples. This chain connects TRBV18 to TRBJ1-3, with TRBD1 identical over 7 bases. The origin of this receptor is a female donor with breast cancer. Some clones in this sample may be carry-over from other donors' samples. The material sequenced was axillary lymph node tissue. The CDR3 DNA reads TGTGCCAGCTCACCAAAGGAGGGGGCCACTGGAAACACCATATATTTT. Protein sequence: CASSPKEGATGNTIYF.